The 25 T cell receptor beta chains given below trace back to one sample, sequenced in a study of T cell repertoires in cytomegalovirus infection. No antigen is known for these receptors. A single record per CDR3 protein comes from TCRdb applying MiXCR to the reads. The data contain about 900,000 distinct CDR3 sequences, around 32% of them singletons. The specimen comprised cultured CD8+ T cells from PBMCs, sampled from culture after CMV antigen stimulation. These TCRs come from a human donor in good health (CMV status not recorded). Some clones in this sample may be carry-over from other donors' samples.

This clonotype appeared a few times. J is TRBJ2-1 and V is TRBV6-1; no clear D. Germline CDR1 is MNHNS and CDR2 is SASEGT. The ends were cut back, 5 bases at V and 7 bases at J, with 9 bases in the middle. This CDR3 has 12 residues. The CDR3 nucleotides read TGTGCCAGCAGTCTCTTATGGAATGAGCAGTTCTTC. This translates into CASSLLWNEQFF.

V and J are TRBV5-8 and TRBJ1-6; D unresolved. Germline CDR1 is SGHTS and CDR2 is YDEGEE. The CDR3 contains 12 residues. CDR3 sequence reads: CRSGNDNSPLHF. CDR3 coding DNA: TGTAGGTCGGGGAACGATAATTCACCCCTCCACTTT.

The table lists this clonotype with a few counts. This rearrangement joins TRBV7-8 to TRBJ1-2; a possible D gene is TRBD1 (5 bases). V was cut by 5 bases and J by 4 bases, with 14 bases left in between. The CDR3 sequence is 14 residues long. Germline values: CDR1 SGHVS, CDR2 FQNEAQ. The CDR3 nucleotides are TGTGCCAGCAGCGTAGGGCAGGGCTCCTATGGCTACACCTTC. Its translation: CASSVGQGSYGYTF.

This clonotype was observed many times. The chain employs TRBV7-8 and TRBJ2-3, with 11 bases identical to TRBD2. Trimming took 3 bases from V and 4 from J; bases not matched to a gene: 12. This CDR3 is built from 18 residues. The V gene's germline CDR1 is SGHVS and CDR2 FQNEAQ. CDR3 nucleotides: TGTGCCAGCAGCTTGATGCGAGGATCGGGACTAGCGGCAGATACGCAGTATTTT. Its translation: CASSLMRGSGLAADTQYF.

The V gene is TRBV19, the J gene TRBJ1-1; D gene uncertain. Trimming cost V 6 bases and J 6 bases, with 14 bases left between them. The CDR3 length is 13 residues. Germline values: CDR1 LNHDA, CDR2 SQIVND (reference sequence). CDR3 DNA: TGTGCCAGTAGCATTGGGCCTGGGGCTGAAGCTTTCTTT. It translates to CASSIGPGAEAFF.

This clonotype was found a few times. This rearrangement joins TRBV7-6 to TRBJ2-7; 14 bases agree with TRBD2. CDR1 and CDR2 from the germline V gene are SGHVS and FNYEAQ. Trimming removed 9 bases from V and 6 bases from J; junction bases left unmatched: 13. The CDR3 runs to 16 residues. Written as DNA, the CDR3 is TGTGCCAGGGGACTAGCGGGGGTCCACGAAGATTGCGAGCAGTACGTC. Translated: CARGLAGVHEDCEQYV.

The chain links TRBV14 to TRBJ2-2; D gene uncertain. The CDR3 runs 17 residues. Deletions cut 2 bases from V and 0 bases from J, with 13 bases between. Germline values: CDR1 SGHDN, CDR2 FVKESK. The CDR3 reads CASSQTWWETNTGELFF. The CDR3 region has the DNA TGTGCCAGCAGCCAAACCTGGTGGGAAACGAACACCGGGGAGCTGTTTTTT.

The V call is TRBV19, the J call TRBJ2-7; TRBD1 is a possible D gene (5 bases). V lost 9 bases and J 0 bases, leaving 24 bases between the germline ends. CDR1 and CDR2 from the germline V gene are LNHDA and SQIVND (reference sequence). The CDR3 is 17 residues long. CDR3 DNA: TGTGCCAGCACCACGCCCCTGCCTCTGACAGCCTCCTACGAGCAGTACGTC. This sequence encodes CASTTPLPLTASYEQYV.

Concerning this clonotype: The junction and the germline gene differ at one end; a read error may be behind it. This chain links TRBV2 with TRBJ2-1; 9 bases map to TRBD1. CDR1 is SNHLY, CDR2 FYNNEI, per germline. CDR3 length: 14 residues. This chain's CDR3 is CASMKGTGNNEQSF. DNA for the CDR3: TGTGCCAGCATGAAAGGGACAGGGAACAATGAGCAGTCCTTC.

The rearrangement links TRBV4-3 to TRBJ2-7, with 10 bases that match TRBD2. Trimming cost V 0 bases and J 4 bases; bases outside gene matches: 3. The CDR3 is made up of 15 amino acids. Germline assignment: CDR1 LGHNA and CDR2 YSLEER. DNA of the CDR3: TGCGCCAGCAGCCAAGACACTAGCGGGGTATACGAGCAGTACGTC. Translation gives CASSQDTSGVYEQYV.

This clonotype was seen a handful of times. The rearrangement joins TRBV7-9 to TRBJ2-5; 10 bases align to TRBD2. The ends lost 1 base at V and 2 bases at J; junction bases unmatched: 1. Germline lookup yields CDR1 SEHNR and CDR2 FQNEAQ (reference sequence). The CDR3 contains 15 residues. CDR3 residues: CASSLETSGQETQYF. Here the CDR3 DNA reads TGTGCCAGCAGCTTAGAGACTAGCGGGCAAGAGACCCAGTACTTC.

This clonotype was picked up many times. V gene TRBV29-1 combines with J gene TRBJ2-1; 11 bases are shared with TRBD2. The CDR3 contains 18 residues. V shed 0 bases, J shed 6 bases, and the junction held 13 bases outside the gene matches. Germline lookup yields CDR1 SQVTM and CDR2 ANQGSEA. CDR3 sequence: CSVEDLRPSGGRGNEQFF. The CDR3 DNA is TGCAGCGTTGAAGATCTAAGGCCTAGCGGGGGGCGGGGCAATGAGCAGTTCTTC.

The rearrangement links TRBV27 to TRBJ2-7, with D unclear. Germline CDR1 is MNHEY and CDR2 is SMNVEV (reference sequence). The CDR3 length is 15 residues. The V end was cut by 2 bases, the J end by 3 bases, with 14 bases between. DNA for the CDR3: TGTGCCAGCAGTTTAGGTCCAGGCCCCCTCTACGAGCAGTACGTC. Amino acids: CASSLGPGPLYEQYV.

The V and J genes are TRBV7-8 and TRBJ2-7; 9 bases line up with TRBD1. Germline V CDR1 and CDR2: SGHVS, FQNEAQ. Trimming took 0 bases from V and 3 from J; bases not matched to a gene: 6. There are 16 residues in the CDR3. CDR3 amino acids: CASSLARTGVLYEQYF. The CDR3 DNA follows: TGTGCCAGCAGCTTAGCCCGGACAGGGGTACTCTACGAGCAGTACTTC.

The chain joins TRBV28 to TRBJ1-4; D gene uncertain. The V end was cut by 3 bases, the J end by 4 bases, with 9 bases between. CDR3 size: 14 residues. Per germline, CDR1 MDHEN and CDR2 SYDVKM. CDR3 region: CASSFRQVNEKLFF. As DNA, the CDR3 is TGTGCCAGCAGTTTTCGTCAGGTTAATGAAAAACTGTTTTTT.

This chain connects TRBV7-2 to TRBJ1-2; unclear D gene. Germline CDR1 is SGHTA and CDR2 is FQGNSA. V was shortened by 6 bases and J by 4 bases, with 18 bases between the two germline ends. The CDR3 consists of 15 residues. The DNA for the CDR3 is TGTGCCAGCAGTCCCAGCCGGGCCCGGGGCTATGGCTACACCTTC. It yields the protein CASSPSRARGYGYTF.

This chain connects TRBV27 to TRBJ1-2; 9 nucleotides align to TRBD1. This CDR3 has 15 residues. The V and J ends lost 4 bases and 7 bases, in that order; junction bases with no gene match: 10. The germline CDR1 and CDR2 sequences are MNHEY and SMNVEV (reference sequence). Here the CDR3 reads CASSYEQGASLGYTF. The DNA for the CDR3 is TGTGCCAGCAGTTACGAACAGGGGGCGTCTCTTGGCTACACCTTC.

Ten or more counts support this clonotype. As DNA, the CDR3 is TGTGCCAGCAGCTTGGGCAACCGGGACGAGCAGTACTTC. This encodes CASSLGNRDEQYF. This chain connects TRBV7-8 to TRBJ2-7; no definite D call. Germline CDR1 SGHVS, CDR2 FQNEAQ. The CDR3 consists of 13 residues. V was cut by 3 bases and J by 5 bases, with 11 bases left in between.

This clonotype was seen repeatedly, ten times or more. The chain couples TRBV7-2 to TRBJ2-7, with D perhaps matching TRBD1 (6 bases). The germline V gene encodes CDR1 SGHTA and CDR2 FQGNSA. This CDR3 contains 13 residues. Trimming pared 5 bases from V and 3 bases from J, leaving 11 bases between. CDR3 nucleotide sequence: TGTGCCAGCAGCATAAACAGGGACTACGAGCAGTACGTC. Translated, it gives CASSINRDYEQYV.

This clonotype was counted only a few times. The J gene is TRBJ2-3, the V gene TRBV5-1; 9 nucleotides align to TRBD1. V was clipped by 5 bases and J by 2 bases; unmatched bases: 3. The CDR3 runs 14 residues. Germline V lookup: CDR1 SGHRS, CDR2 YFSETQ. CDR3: CASRGDRVTDTQYF. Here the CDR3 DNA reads TGCGCCAGCAGGGGGGACAGGGTCACAGATACGCAGTATTTT.

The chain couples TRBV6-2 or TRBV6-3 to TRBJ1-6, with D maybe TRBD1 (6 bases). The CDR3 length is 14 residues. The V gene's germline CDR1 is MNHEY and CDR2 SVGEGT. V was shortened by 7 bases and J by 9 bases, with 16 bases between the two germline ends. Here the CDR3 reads CASTQGMGLSPLHF. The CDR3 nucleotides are TGTGCCAGCACCCAGGGGATGGGTCTTTCACCCCTCCACTTT.

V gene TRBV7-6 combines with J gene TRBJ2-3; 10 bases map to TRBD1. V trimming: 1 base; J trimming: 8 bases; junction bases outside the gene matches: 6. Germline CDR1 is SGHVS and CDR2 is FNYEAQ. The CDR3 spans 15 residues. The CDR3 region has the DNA TGTGCCAGCAGCTTAGGCCGGGACAGGGGAGGTACGCAGTATTTT. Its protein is CASSLGRDRGGTQYF. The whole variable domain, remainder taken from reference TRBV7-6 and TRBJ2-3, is GAGVSQSPRYKVTKRGQDVALRCDPISGHVSLYWYRQALGQGPEFLTYFNYEAQQDKSGLPNDRFSAERPEGSISTLTIQRTEQRDSAMYRCASSLGRDRGGTQYFGPGTRLTVL.

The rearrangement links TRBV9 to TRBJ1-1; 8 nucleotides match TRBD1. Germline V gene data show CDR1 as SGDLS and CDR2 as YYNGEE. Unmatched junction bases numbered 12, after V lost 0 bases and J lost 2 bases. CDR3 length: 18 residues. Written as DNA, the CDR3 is TGTGCCAGCAGCGTAGACCGGACAGGGAGGATCCTAAACACTGAAGCTTTCTTT. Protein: CASSVDRTGRILNTEAFF. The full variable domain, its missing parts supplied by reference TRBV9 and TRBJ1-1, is DSGVTQTPKHLITATGQRVTLRCSPRSGDLSVYWYQQSLDQGLQFLIQYYNGEERAKGNILERFSAQQFPDLHSELNLSSLELGDSALYFCASSVDRTGRILNTEAFFGQGTRLTVV.

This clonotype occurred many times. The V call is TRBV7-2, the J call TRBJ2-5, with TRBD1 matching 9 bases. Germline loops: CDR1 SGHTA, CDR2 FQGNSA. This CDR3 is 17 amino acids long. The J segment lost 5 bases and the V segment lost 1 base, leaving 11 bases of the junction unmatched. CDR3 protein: CASSLEGGTGWAETQYF. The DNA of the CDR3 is TGTGCCAGCAGCTTAGAAGGAGGGACAGGGTGGGCCGAGACCCAGTACTTC.

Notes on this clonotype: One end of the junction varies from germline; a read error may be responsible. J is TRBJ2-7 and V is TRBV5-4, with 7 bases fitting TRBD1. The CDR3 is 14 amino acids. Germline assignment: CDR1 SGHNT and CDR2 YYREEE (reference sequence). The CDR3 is CASSLLGGSHEQYF. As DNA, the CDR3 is TGTGCCAGCAGCTTACTAGGGGGCTCCCACGAGCAGTACTTC.